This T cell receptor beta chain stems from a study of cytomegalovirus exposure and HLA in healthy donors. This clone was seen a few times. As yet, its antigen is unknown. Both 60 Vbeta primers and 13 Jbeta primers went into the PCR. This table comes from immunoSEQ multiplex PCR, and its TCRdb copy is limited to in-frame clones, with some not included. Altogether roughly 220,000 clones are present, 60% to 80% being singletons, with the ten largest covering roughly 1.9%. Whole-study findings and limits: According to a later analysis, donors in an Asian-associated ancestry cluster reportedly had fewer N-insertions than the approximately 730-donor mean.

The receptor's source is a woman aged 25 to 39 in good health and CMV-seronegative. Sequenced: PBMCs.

The CDR3 DNA is TGTGCAAGTCGCTTAGTCTCTGGCAGGGCTCACCATCAGCCCCAGCATTTT. Translating gives CASRLVSGRAHHQPQHF. This sequence joins TRBV12-2 and TRBJ1-5; the table's D call, TRBD1, was not checked against the DNA. TRBV12-2 is flagged as a pseudogene. This CDR3 spans 17 amino acids.